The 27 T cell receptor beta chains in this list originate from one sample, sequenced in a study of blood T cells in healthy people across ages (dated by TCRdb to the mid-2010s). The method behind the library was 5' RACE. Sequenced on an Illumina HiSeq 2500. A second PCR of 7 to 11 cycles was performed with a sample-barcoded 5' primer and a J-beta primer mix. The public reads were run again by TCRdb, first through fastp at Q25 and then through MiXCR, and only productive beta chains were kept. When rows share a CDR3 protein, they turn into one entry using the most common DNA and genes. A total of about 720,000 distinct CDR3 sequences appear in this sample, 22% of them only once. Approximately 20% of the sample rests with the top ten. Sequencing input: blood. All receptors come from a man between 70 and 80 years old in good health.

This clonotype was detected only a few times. The CDR3: CSVAYTGELFF. CDR3 DNA: TGCAGCGTTGCTTACACCGGGGAGCTGTTTTTT. This rearrangement joins TRBV29-1 to TRBJ2-2; D gene unclear. V dropped 4 bases and J dropped 3 bases, with 3 bases sitting between them. Per the germline V gene, CDR1 is SQVTM and CDR2 is ANQGSEA. The CDR3 covers 11 residues.

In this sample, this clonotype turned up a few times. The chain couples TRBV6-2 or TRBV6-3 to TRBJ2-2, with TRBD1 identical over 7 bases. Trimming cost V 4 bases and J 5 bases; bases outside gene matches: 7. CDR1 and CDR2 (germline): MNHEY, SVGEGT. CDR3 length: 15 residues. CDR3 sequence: CASSLQGYRTGELFF. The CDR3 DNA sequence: TGTGCCAGCAGTTTACAGGGGTATCGGACCGGGGAGCTGTTTTTT.

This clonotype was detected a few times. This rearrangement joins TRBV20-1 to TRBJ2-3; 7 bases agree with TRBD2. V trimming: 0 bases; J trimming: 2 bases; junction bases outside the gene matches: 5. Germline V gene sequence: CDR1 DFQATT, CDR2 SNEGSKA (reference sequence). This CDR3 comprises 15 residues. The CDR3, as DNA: TGCAGTGCTAGAGATCCCGGGGGGTACACAGATACGCAGTATTTT. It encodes CSARDPGGYTDTQYF.

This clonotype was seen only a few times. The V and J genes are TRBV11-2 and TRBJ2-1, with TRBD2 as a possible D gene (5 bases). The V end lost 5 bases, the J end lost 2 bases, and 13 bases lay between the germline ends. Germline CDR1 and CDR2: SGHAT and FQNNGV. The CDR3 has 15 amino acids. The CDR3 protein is CASSRVAQTYNEQFF. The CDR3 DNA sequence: TGTGCCAGCAGCCGGGTAGCGCAAACCTACAATGAGCAGTTCTTC. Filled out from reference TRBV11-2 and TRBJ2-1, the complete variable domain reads EAGVAQSPRYKIIEKRQSVAFWCNPISGHATLYWYQQILGQGPKLLIQFQNNGVVDDSQLPKDRFSAERLKGVDSTLKIQPAKLEDSAVYLCASSRVAQTYNEQFFGPGTRLTVL.

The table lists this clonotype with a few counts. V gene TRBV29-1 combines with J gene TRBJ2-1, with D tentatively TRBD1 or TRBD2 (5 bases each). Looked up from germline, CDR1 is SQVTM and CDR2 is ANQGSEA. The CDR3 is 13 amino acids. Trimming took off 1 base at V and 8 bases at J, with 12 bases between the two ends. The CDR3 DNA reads TGCAGCGTTGAAGCGGGTTTGGGGGATGAGCAGTTCTTC. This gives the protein CSVEAGLGDEQFF.

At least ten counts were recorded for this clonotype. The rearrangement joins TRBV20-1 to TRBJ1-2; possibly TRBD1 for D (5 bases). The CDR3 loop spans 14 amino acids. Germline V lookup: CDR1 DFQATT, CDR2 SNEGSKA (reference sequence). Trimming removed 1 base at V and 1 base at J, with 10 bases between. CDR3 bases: TGCAGTGCTAGAGCCGAGACAGATAACTATGGCTACACCTTC. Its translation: CSARAETDNYGYTF.

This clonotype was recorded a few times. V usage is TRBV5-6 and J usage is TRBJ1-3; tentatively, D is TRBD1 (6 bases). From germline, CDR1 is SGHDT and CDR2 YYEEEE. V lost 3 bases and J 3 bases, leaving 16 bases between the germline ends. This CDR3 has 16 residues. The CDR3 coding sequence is TGTGCCAGCAGCTACTATTCACAGGGTGATGGAAACACCATATATTTT. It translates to CASSYYSQGDGNTIYF.

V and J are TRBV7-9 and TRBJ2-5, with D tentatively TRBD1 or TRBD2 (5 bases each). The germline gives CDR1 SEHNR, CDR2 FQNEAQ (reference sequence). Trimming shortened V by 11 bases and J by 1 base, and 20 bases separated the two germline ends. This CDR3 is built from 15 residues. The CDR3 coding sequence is TGTGCCTCCGGGAAGGGGTCTTGGATCCAAGAGACCCAGTACTTC. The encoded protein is CASGKGSWIQETQYF.

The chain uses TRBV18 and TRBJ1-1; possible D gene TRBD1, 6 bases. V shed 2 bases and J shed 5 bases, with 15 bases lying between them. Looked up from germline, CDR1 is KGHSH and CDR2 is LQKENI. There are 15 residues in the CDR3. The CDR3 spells CASSPRPQGGTEAFF. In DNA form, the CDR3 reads TGTGCCAGCTCACCAAGACCACAGGGAGGGACTGAAGCTTTCTTT. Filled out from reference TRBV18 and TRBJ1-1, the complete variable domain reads NAGVMQNPRHLVRRRGQEARLRCSPMKGHSHVYWYRQLPEEGLKFMVYLQKENIIDESGMPKERFSAEFPKEGPSILRIQQVVRGDSAAYFCASSPRPQGGTEAFFGQGTRLTVV.

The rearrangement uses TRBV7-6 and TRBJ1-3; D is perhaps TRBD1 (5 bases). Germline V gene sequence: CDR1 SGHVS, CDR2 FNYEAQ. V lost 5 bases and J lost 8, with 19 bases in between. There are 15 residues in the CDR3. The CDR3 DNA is TGTGCCAGCAGCCCGGGGACTTTCGGTTGGGACACCATATATTTT. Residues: CASSPGTFGWDTIYF.

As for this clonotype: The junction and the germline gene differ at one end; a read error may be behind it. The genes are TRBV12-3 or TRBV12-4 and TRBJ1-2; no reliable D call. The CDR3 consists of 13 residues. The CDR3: CASSLSVSKGLAF. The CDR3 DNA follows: TGTGCCAGCAGTTTATCGGTTTCGAAAGGGCTCGCCTTC.

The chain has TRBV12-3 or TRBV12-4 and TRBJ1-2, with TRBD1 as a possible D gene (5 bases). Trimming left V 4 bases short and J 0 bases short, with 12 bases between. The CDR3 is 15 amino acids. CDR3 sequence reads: CASSWGSVANYGYTF. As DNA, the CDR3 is TGTGCCAGCAGTTGGGGGTCAGTAGCTAACTATGGCTACACCTTC.

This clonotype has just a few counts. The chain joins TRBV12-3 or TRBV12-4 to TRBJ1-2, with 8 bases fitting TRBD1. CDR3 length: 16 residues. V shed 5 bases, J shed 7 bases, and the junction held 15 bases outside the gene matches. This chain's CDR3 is CASSRITTQGAGGYTF. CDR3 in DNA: TGTGCCAGCAGTCGTATAACCACTCAGGGGGCGGGTGGCTACACCTTC.

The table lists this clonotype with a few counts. DNA for the CDR3: TGTGCCACCAGTGAACCACCTTACGAGCAGTACGTC. Translation: CATSEPPYEQYV. This rearrangement joins TRBV24-1 to TRBJ2-1; D is unresolved. The J call is doubtful: the DNA matches TRBJ2-7 better. Germline lookup yields CDR1 KGHDR and CDR2 SFDVKD. This CDR3 comprises 12 residues.

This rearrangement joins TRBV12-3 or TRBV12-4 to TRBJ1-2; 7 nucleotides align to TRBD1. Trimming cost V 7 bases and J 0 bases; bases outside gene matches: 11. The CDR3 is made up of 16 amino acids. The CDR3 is CASIGGVMRTNYGYTF. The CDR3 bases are TGTGCCAGCATAGGGGGCGTTATGAGAACTAACTATGGCTACACCTTC.

This chain's CDR3 is CASSKLGGELFF. CDR3 bases: TGTGCCAGCAGCAAATTGGGGGGAGAACTGTTTTTT. This chain connects TRBV7-9 to TRBJ1-4; weak D call: TRBD1 (5 bases). The CDR3 spans 12 residues. The germline V gene has CDR1 SEHNR and CDR2 FQNEAQ (reference sequence). Between the trimmed V and J ends, which lost 5 bases and 12 bases, there was a span of 13 bases.

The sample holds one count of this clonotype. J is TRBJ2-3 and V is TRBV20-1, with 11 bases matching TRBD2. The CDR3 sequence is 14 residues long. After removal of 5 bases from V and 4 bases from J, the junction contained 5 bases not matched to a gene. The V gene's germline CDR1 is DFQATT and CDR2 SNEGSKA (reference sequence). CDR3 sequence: CSAPTSGTSDTQYF. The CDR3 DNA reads TGCAGTGCTCCGACTAGCGGGACCTCAGATACGCAGTATTTT.

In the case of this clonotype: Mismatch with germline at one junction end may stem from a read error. CDR3 coding DNA: TGCGCCAGCAGCCAAGGCCTGGAAAGGAACACTGAAACTTTCTTT. Encoded protein: CASSQGLERNTETFF. V and J are TRBV4-3 and TRBJ1-1; D is unresolved. The CDR3 totals 15 residues. Germline V lookup: CDR1 LGHNA, CDR2 YSLEER.

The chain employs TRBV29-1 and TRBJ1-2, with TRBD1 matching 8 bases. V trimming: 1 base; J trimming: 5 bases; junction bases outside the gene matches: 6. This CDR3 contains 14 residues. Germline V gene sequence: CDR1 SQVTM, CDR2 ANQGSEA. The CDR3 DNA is TGCAGCGTTGAAGGGACAGGGAATTTGTATGGCTACACCTTC. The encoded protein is CSVEGTGNLYGYTF. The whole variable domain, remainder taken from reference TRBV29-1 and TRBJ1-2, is SAVISQKPSRDICQRGTSLTIQCQVDSQVTMMFWYRQQPGQSLTLIATANQGSEATYESGFVIDKFPISRPNLTFSTLTVSNMSPEDSSIYLCSVEGTGNLYGYTFGSGTRLTVV.

CDR3 coding DNA: TGCAGCGTTGAAGCCCCGGACACGGAAAAAGAGACCCAGTACTTC. Residues: CSVEAPDTEKETQYF. The rearrangement joins TRBV29-1 to TRBJ2-5, with D perhaps matching TRBD1 (5 bases). Germline lookup yields CDR1 SQVTM and CDR2 ANQGSEA. V lost 1 base to trimming and J lost 3 bases, with 15 bases between them. This CDR3 is 15 amino acids long.

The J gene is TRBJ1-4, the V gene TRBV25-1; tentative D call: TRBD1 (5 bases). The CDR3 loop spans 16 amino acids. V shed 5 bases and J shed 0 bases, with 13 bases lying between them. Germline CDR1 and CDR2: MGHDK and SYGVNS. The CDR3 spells CASSTFGGATNEKLFF. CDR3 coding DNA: TGTGCCAGCAGTACTTTCGGAGGGGCAACTAATGAAAAACTGTTTTTT. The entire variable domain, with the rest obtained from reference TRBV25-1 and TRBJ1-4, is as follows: EADIYQTPRYLVIGTGKKITLECSQTMGHDKMYWYQQDPGMELHLIHYSYGVNSTEKGDLSSESTVSRIRTEHFPLTLESARPSHTSQYLCASSTFGGATNEKLFFGSGTQLSVL.

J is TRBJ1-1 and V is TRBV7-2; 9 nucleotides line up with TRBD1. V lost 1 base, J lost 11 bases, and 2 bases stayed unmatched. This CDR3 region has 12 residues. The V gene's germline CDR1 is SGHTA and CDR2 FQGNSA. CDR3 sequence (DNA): TGTGCCAGCAGCTTAGAGACAGGGGGGGCTTTCTTT. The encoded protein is CASSLETGGAFF. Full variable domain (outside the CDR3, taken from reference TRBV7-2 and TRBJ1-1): GAGVSQSPSNKVTEKGKDVELRCDPISGHTALYWYRQSLGQGLEFLIYFQGNSAPDKSGLPSDRFSAERTGGSVSTLTIQRTQQEDSAVYLCASSLETGGAFFGQGTRLTVV.

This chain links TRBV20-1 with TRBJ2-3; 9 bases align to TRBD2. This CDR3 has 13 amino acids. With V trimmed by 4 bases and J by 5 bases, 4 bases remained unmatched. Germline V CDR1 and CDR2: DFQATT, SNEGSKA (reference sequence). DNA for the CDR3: TGCAGTGCTACTAGCGGGGTGGTAGATACGCAGTATTTT. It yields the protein CSATSGVVDTQYF.

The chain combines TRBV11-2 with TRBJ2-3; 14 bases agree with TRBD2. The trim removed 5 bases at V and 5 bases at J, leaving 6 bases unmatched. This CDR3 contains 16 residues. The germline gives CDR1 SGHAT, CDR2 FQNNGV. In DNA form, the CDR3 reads TGTGCCAGCAGCCCTCGGACTAGCGGGAGGAGAGATACGCAGTATTTT. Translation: CASSPRTSGRRDTQYF.

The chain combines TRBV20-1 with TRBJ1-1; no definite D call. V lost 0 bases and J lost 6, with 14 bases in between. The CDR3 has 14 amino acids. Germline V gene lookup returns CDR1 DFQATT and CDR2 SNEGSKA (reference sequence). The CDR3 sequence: CSARDRTPYAEAFF. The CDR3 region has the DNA TGCAGTGCTAGAGATAGGACCCCGTACGCTGAAGCTTTCTTT.

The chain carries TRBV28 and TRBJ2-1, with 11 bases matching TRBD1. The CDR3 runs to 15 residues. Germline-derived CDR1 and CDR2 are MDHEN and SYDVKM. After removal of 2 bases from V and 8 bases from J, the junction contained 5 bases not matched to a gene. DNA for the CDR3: TGTGCCAGCAGTTTAGGGGACAGGGGGATCCATGAGCAGTTCTTC. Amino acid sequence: CASSLGDRGIHEQFF.

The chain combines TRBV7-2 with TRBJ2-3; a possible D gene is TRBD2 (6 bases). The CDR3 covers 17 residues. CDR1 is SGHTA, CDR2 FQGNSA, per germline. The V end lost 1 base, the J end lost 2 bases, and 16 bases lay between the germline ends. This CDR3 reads CASSLVGGTSFTDTQYF. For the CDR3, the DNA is TGTGCCAGCAGCTTAGTGGGCGGAACTAGCTTCACAGATACGCAGTATTTT.